This TCR beta chain came from a study of beta chain features in type 1 diabetes. In germline, CDR1 is LNHNV, CDR2 YYDKDF (reference sequence). With V trimmed by 1 base and J by 9 bases, 8 bases remained unmatched. The CDR3 loop spans 15 amino acids. Every bit of the isolated RNA underwent reverse transcription, so sequencing read expressed TCRB transcripts. TCRdb keeps only in-frame clones here, not all; method: immunoSEQ multiplex PCR. The sample lists 680,000 or so clones, around 15% seen once, with roughly 0.098% in the top ten. The J gene is TRBJ2-1, the V gene TRBV15; 8 bases fit TRBD2. Sequencing was carried out using naive CD4+ T cells from blood. The receptor was derived from a man between 18 and 35 years old in good health. The CDR3 spells CATSRGLAGPLEQFF. CDR3 coding DNA: TGTGCCACCAGCAGAGGTCTAGCGGGCCCTCTTGAGCAGTTCTTC.